This T cell receptor beta chain originates from a study of T-cell memory formation after mild COVID-19. Study in general: Most TCR clusters belonged to a single donor.

TCRdb recomputed calls from the 5' RACE reads with MiXCR, one row per CDR3 protein. This table has a few hundred thousand distinct CDR3 sequences, about 23% appearing once. Trimming at V came to 2 bases and at J to 4 bases, leaving 4 bases not matched to a gene. There are 14 residues in the CDR3. This clonotype was seen many times. The sequence derives from an adult woman who had mild COVID-19 (a few samples of this study predate the infection). Cell type and time point are not known. Material: PBMCs or a T cell subset sorted from them (not recorded which). V is TRBV12-3 or TRBV12-4 and J is TRBJ1-1; TRBD1 aligns across 7 bases. The DNA of the CDR3 is TGTGCCAGCAGTTTAAGACAGGGAGGCACTGAAGCTTTCTTT. It is translated as CASSLRQGGTEAFF.